This T cell receptor (beta chain) came from a study of blood T cell repertoires in COVID-19. Study information: COVID-19 samples, acute and convalescent, were from the United States, Italy and Spain. T cells, B-cell-depleted T cells, or PBMCs supplied cDNA or gDNA.

The germline V gene has CDR1 WSHSY and CDR2 SAAADI. Trimming shortened V by 1 base and J by 5 bases, and 12 bases separated the two germline ends. The CDR3 is made up of 15 amino acids. Measured with immunoSEQ multiplex PCR; TCRdb has only the in-frame clones, and not every one. Here the sample spans 40,000 to 50,000 clones, roughly 76% being singletons. The gene calls are TRBV10-2 and TRBJ1-5; unclear D gene. Sequenced material: peripheral blood. This clonotype was sampled from an older man with active or convalescent COVID-19. The CDR3 DNA sequence: TGCGCCAGCAGTGAGTGGAGGCAGGACCATCAGCCCCAGCATTTT. Protein product: CASSEWRQDHQPQHF.